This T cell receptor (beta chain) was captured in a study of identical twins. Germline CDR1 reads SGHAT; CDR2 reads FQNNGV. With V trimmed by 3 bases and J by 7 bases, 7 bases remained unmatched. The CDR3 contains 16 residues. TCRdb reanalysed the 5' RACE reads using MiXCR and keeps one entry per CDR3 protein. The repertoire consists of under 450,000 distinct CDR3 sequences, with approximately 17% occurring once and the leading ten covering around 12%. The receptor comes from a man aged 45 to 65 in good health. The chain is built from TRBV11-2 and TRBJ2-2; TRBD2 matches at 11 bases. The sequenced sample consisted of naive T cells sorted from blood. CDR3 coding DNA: TGTGCCAGCAGCTTGTTTCCTAGCGGGAGGATCGGGGAGCTGTTTTTT. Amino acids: CASSLFPSGRIGELFF.